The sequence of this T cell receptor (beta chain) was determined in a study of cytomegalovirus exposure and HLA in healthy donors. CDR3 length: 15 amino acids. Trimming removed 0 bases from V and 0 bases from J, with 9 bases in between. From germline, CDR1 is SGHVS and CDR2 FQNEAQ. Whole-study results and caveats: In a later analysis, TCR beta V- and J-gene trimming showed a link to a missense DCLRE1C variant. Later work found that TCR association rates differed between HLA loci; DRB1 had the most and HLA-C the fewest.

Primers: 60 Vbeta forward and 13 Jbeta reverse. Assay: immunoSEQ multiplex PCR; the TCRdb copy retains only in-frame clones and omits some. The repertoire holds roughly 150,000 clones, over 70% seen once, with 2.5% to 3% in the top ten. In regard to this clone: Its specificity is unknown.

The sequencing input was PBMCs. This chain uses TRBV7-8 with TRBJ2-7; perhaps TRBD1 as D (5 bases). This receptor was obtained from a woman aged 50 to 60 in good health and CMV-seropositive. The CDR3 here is CASSLAGRSSYEQYF. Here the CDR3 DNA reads TGTGCCAGCAGCTTAGCGGGGCGCAGCTCCTACGAGCAGTACTTC.